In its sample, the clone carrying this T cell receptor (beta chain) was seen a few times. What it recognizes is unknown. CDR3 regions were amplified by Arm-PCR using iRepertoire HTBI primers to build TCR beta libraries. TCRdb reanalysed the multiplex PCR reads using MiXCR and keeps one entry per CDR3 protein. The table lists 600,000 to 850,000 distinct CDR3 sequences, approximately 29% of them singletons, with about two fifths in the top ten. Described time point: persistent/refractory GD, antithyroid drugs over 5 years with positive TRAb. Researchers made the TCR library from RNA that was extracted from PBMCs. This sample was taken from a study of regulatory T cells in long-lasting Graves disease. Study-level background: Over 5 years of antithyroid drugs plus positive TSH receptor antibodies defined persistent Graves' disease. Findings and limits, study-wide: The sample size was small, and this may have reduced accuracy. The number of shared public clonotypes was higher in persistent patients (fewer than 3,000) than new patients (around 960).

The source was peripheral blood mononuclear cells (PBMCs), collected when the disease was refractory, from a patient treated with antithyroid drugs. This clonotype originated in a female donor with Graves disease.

CDR3 in DNA: TGTGCCAGCAGCGTACCCCACGAGCAGTACTTC. Residues: CASSVPHEQYF. The chain links TRBV11-2 to TRBJ2-7; no firm D call. Trimming removed 5 bases at V and 5 bases at J, with 7 bases between. The CDR3 extends over 11 amino acids. Germline V gene data show CDR1 as SGHAT and CDR2 as FQNNGV. The whole variable domain, remainder taken from reference TRBV11-2 and TRBJ2-7, is EAGVAQSPRYKIIEKRQSVAFWCNPISGHATLYWYQQILGQGPKLLIQFQNNGVVDDSQLPKDRFSAERLKGVDSTLKIQPAKLEDSAVYLCASSVPHEQYFGPGTRLTVT.